The clone carrying this T cell receptor (beta chain) was detected only once. These data are taken from a study of blood T cell repertoires in COVID-19. Study-wide context: Sites in the United States, Italy and Spain provided acute and convalescent COVID-19 samples. Sample material is recorded as cDNA or gDNA derived from T cells, B-cell-depleted T cells, or PBMCs.

Trimming stripped 3 bases from V and 8 bases from J, with 14 bases between. The CDR3 is 15 amino acids. CDR1 WNHNN and CDR2 SYGVQD come from the germline V gene (reference sequence). Sequenced by immunoSEQ multiplex PCR; TCRdb stores in-frame clones only, minus some. The table includes roughly 120,000 clones, over 60% detected once. The rearrangement links TRBV10-1 to TRBJ1-6, with D maybe TRBD1 (6 bases). Sequenced: peripheral blood. The origin of this receptor is a man in his sixties or seventies with acute or convalescent COVID-19. CDR3 nucleotides: TGCGCCAGCAGTGACCGAGACAGGAGGCATTCACCCCTCCACTTT. Translating gives CASSDRDRRHSPLHF.